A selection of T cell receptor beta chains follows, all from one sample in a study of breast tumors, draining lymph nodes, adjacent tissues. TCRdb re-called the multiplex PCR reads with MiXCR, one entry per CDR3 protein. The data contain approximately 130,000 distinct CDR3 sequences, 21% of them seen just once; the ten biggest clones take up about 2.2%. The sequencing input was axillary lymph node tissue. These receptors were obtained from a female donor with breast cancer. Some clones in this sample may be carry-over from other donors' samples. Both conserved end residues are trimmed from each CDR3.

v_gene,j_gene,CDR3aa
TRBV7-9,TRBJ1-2,ASSSDVSYGYT
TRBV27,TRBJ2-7,ASSFRMGQGSIYEQY
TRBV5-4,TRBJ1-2,ASRTGGVYGYT
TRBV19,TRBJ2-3,ASSPRTSGSSDTQY
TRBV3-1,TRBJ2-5,ASSQVPETQY
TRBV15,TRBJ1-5,ATSNVDRPQH
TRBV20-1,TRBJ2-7,SARGTGGYFREQY
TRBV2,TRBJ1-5,ASRRSPYQPQH
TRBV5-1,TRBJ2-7,ASSRTGGYYEQY
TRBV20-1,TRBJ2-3,SASGVRTDTQY
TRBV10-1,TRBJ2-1,ASSDPGGDEQF
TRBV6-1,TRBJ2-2,ASRTGLADTGELF
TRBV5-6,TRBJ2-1,ASGRGLEQF
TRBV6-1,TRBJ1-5,ASSLRDRGNWQPQH
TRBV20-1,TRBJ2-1,SARSQGAGHYEQF
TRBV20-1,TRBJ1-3,SAVHQAANTIY
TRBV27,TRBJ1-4,ASSWADPQGDVGEKLF
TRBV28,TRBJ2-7,ASRLTSGTEQY
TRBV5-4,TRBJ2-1,ASSSSTGTGGDEQF
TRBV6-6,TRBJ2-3,ASSDRTDTQY
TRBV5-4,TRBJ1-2,ASSLVGTAYGYT
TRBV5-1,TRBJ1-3,ASSLGDVGSGNTIY
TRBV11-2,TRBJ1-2,GSRGSPYGYT
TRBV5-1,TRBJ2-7,ASSFDRGPYEQY
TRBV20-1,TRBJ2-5,SARDRGGGWETQY
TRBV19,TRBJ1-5,ASSISSLNQPQH
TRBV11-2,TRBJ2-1,ASSPRLANSYNEQF
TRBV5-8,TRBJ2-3,ASSLLAKVGTDTQY
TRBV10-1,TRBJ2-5,ASSSDYPPETQY
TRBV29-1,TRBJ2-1,SVAELDGYNEQF
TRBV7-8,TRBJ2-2,ASSGPSGRALTGELF
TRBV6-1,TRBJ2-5,ASTTHGRLAGGIIETQY
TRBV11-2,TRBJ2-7,ASRPKRTSGSGYEQY
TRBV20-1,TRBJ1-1,SARALDRLNTEAF
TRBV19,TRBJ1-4,ASSIRQNEKLS
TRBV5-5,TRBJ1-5,ASSLGPDGEWPQH
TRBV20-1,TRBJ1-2,SASQATTAFYGYT
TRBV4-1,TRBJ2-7,ASSQGPRAGGSYEQY
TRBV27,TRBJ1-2,ASSLSQPNYNGYT
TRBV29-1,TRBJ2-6,SVETGANVLT
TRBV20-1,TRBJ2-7,SALGGGYGQY
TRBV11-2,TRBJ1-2,ASSLTQGYGYT
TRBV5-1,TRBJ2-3,ASRGFGTGEGSPDTQY
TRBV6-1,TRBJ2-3,ASSEQGRDTQY
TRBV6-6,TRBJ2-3,ASSPLSGRGDTQY
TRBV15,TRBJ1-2,ATSPTGPLGYT
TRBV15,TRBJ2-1,ATSRGQGNSYNEQF
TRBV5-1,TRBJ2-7,ASSLGLAGGSLSYEQY
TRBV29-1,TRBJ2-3,SVDSRGPQY
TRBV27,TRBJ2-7,ASSPRDGAYEQY
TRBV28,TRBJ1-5,ASSLEELTVSNQPQH
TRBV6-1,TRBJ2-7,ATALTTGLVQQY
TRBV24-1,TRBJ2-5,ATSDLSCLVETQH
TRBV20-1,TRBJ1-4,SARDRVGANEKLF
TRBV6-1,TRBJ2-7,ASSEVAGGPLYEQY